The clone carrying this T cell receptor beta chain was recorded only once. Its specificity is not known. The data were produced by immunoSEQ multiplex PCR, yet TCRdb's version contains in-frame clones alone and is incomplete. The profile shows around 2.5 million clones, under 95% of them singletons. There were no recent acute infections or vaccinations among the donors, who were healthy HIV-negative adults. The sample belongs to a study of shared clonotypes between healthy human individuals. V was clipped by 2 bases and J by 3 bases; unmatched bases: 4. From germline, CDR1 is SGHNT and CDR2 YYREEE (reference sequence). The CDR3 runs 15 residues. Study results and caveats: The rarefaction results pointed to incomplete sorted-subset sequencing despite large depth. Donors were few, which limited the genetic and exposure-history diversity represented.

Sequenced sample: naive CD4+ T cells from PBMCs. Subset meaning: CD45RA+ positively selected. The gene calls are TRBV5-4 and TRBJ2-3, with 9 bases lining up with TRBD1. This receptor was obtained from a man aged 18 to 30 in good health. Some clones in this sample may be carry-over from other donors' samples. This CDR3 reads CASSLGDRVTDTQYF. In DNA form, the CDR3 reads TGTGCCAGCAGCTTAGGGGACAGGGTAACAGATACGCAGTATTTT. The full variable domain, rest sourced from reference TRBV5-4 and TRBJ2-3, is ETGVTQSPTHLIKTRGQQVTLRCSSQSGHNTVSWYQQALGQGPQFIFQYYREEENGRGNFPPRFSGLQFPNYSSELNVNALELDDSALYLCASSLGDRVTDTQYFGPGTRLTVL.